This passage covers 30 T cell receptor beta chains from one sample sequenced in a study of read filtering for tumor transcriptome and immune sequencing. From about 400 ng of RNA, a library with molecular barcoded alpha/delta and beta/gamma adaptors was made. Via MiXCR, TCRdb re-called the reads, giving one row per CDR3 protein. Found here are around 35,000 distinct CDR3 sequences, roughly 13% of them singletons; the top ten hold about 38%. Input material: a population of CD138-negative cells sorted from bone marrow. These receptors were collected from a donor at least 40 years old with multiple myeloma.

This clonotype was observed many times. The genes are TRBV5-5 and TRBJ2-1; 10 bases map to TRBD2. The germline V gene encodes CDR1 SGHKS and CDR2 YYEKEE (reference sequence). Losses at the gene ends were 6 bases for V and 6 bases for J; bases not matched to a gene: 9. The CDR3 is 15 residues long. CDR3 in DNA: TGTGCCAGCAAAGGTGTAGCGGGAGGCCCCAATGAGCAGTTCTTC. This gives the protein CASKGVAGGPNEQFF.

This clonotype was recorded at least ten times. The chain's CDR3 is CSASLSGHTYEQYF. Here the CDR3 DNA reads TGCAGTGCTAGTCTGTCGGGACATACCTACGAGCAGTACTTC. J is TRBJ2-7 and V is TRBV20-1, with a tentative D call TRBD1 (6 bases). This CDR3 is built from 14 residues. Germline V gene sequence: CDR1 DFQATT, CDR2 SNEGSKA (reference sequence). The germline V and J ends were trimmed by 3 bases and 2 bases, with 14 bases remaining between them.

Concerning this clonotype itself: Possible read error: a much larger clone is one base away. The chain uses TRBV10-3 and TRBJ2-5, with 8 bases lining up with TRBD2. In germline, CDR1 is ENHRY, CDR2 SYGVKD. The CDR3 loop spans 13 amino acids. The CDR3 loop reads CAIGTRIQETQHF. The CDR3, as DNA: TGTGCCATCGGGACTAGGATCCAAGAGACCCAGCACTTC.

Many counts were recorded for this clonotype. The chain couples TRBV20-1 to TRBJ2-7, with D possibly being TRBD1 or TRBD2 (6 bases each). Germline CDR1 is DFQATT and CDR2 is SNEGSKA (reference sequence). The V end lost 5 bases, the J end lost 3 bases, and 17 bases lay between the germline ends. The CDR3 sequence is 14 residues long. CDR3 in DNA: TGCAGTGCTGCGGGACAATTTGAGAACTACGAGCAGTACTTC. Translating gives CSAAGQFENYEQYF.

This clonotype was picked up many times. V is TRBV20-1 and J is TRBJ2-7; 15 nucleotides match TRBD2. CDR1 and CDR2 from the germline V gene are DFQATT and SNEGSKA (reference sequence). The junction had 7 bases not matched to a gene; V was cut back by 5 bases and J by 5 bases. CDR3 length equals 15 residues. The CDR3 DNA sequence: TGCAGTGCTCTGGGACTAGCGGGAGGAAAGGACGAGCAGTACTTC. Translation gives CSALGLAGGKDEQYF.

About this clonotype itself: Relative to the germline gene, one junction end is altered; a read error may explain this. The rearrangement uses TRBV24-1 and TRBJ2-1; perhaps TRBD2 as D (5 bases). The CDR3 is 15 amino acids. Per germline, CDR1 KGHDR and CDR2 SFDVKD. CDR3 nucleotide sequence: TGCGCCACCAGTGATTTGCCGGGGAAATCCGATGGGCAGTTCTTC. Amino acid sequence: CATSDLPGKSDGQFF.

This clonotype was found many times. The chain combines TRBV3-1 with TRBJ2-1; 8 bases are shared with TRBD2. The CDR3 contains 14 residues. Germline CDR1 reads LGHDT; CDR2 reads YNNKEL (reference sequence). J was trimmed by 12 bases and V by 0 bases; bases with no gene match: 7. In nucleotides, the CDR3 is TGTGCCAGCAGCCAAGAGGCGGTGAGCGGGGGGCAGTTCTTC. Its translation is CASSQEAVSGGQFF.

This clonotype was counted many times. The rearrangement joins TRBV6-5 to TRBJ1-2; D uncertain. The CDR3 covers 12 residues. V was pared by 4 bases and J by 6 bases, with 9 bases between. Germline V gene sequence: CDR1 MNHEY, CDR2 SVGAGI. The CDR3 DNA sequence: TGTGCCAGCAGTTCAAACACGGATGGCTACACCTTC. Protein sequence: CASSSNTDGYTF.

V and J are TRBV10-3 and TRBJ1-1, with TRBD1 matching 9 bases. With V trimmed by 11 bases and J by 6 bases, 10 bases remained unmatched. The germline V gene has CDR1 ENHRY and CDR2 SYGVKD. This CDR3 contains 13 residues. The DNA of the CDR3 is TGTGCCGCAGGACAGGGGCAGGGTTCTGAAGCTTTCTTT. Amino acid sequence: CAAGQGQGSEAFF.

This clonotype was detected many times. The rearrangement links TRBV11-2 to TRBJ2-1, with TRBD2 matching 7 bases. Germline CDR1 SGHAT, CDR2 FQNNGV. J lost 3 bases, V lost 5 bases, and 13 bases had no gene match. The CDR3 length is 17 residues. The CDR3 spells CASSLTELAVDYNEQFF. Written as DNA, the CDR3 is TGTGCCAGCAGCCTGACGGAGCTAGCGGTCGACTACAATGAGCAGTTCTTC.

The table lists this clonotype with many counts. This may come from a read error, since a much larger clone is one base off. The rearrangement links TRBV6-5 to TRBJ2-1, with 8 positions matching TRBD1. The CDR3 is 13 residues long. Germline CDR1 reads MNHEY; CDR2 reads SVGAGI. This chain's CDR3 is CASTLQGGNGQFF. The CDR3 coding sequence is TGTGCCAGCACTCTACAGGGGGGCAATGGGCAGTTCTTC.

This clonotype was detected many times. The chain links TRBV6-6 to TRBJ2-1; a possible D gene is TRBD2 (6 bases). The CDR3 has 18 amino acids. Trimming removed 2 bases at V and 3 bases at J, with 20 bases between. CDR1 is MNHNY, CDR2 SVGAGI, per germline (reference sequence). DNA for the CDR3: TGTGCCAGCAGTTACATGGATAGCGGCCATGATTTCTACAATGAGCAGTTCTTC. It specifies CASSYMDSGHDFYNEQFF.

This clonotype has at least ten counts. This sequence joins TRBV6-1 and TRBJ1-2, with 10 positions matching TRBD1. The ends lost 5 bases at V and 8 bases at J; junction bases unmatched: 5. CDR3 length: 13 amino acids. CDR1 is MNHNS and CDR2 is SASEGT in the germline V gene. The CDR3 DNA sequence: TGTGCCAGCAGTCCGGGGACAGGGGACGGCTACACCTTC. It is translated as CASSPGTGDGYTF.

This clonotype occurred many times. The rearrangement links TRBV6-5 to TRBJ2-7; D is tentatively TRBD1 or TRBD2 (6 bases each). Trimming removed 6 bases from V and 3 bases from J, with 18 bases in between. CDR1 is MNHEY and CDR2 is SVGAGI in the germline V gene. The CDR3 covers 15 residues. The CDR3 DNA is TGTGCCAGCAGCCGAGACACGAGGGGGGACTACGAGCAGTACTTC. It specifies CASSRDTRGDYEQYF.

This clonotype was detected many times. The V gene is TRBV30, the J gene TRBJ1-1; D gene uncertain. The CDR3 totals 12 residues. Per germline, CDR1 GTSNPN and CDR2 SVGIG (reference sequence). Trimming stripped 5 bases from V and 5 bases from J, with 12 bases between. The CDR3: CAWDRDGTEAFF. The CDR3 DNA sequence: TGTGCCTGGGACCGGGATGGGACTGAAGCTTTCTTT.

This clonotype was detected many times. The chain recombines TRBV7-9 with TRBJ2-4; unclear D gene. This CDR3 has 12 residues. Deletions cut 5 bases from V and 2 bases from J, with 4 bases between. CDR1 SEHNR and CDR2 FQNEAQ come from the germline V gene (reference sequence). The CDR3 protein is CASSTSKNIQYF. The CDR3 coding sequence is TGTGCCAGCAGCACCTCCAAAAACATTCAGTACTTC.

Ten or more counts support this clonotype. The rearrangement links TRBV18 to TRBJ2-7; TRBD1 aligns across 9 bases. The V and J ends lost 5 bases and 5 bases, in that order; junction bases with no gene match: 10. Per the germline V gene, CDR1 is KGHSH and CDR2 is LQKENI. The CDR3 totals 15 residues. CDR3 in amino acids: CASSNRDRVANEQYF. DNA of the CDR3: TGTGCCAGCTCAAACCGGGACAGGGTAGCTAACGAGCAGTACTTC. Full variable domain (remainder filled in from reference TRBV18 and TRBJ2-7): NAGVMQNPRHLVRRRGQEARLRCSPMKGHSHVYWYRQLPEEGLKFMVYLQKENIIDESGMPKERFSAEFPKEGPSILRIQQVVRGDSAAYFCASSNRDRVANEQYFGPGTRLTVT.

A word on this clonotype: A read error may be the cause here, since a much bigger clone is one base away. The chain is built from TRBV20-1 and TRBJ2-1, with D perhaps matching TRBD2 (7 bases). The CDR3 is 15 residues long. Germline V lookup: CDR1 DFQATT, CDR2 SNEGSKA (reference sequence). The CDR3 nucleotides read TGCAGTGCTCCAAACCGGGCCCAGCGGGACAATGAGCAGTCCTTC. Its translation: CSAPNRAQRDNEQSF.

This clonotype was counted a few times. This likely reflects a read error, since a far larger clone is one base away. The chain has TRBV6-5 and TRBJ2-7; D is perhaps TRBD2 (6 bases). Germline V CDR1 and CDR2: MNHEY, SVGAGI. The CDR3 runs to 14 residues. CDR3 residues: CASSTGEATYAQYF. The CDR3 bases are TGTGCCAGCAGTACGGGAGAAGCTACCTACGCGCAGTACTTC.

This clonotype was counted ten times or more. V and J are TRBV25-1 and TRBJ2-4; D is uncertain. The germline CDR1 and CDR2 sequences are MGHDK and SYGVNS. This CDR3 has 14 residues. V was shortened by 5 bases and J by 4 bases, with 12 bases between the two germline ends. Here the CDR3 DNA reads TGTGCCAGCAGTCCTCCAGGAGAGAAAAACATTCAGTACTTC. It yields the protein CASSPPGEKNIQYF.

The CDR3 nucleotides read TGTGCCAGCACTATCCATGGAGCGGGCGAGCAGTACTTC. Its translation is CASTIHGAGEQYF. The rearrangement uses TRBV12-3 or TRBV12-4 and TRBJ2-7, with D possibly TRBD2 on 6 matching bases. CDR3 length equals 13 residues. Trimming cost V 7 bases and J 6 bases, with 16 bases left between them.

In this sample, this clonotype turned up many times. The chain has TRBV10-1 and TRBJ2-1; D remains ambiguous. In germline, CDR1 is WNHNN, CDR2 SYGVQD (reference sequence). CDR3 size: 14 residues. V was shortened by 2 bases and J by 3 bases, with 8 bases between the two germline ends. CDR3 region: CASSEGPFYNEQFF. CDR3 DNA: TGCGCCAGCAGTGAGGGACCCTTCTACAATGAGCAGTTCTTC.

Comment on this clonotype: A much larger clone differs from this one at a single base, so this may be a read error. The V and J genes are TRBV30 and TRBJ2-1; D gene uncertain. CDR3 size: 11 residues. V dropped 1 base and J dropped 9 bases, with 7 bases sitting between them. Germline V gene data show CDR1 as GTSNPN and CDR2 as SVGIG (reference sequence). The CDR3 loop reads CAWSARGEQFF. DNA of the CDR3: TGTGCCTGGAGTGCACGAGGTGAGCAGTTCTTC. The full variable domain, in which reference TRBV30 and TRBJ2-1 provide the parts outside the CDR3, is SQTIHQWPATLVQPVGSPLSLECTVEGTSNPNLYWYRQAAGRGLQLLFYSVGIGQISSEVPQNLSASRPQDRQFILSSKKLLLSDSGFYLCAWSARGEQFFGPGTRLTVL.

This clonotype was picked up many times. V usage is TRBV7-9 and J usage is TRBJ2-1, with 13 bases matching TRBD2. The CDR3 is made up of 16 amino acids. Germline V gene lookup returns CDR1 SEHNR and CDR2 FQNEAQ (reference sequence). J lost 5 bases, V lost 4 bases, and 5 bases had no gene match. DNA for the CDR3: TGTGCCAGCAGCTGGACTAGCGGGAGTTTCGACAATGAGCAGTTCTTC. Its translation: CASSWTSGSFDNEQFF.

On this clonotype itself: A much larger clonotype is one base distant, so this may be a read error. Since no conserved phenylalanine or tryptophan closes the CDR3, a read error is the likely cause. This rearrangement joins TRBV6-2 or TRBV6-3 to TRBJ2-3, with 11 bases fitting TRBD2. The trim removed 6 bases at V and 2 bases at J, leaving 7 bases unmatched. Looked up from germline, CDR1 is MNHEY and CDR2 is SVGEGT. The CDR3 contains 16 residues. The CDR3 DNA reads TGTGCCAGCAGGGCTAGCGGGAGGAAAATCACAGATACGCAGTATCTT. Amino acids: CASRASGRKITDTQYL.

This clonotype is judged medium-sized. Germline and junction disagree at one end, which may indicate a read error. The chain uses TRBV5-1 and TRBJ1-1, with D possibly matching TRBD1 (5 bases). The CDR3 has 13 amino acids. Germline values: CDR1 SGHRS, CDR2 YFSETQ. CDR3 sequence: CASSFDEGTEAFF. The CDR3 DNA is TGTGCCAGCAGCTTCGACGAGGGGACTGAAGCTTTCTTT.

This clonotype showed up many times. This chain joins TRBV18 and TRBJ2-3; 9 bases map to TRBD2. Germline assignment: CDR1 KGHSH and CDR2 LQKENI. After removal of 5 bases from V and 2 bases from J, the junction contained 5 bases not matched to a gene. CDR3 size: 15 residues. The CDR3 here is CASSAGTSYTDTQYF. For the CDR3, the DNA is TGTGCCAGCTCAGCCGGGACTAGCTACACAGATACGCAGTATTTT.

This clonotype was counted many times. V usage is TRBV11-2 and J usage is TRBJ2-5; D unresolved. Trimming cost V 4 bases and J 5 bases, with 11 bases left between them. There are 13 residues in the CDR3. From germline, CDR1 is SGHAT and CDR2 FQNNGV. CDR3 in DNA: TGTGCCAGCAGCTCGAGCCTTAGGGAGACCCAGTACTTC. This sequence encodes CASSSSLRETQYF.

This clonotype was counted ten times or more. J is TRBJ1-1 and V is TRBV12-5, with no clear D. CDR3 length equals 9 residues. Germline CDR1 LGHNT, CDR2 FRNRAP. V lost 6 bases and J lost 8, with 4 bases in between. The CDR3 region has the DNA TGTGCTAGTGGACTCGAAGCTTTCTTT. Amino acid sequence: CASGLEAFF.

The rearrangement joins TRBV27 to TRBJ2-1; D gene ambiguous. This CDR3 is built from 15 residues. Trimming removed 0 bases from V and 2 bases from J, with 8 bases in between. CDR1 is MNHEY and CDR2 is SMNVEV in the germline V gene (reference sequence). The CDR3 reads CASSLSSTAYNEQFF. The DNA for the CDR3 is TGTGCCAGCAGTTTATCGAGCACGGCCTACAATGAGCAGTTCTTC.